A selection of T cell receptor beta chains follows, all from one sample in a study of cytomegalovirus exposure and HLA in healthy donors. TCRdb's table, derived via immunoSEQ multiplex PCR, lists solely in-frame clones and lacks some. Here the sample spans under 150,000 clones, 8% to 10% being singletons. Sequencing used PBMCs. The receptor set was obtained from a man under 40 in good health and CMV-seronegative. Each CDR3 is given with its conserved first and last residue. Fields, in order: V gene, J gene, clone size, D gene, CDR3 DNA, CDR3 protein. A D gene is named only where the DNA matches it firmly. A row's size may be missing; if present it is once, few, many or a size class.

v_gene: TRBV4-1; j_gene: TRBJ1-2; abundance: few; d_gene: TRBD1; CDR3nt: TGCGCCAGCAGCCAAGAAAACACTGACAGGGGGCGTTATGGCTACACCTTC; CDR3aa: CASSQENTDRGRYGYTF
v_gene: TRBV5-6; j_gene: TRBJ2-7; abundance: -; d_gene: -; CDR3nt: TGTGCCAGCAGCTTGATTGGATCTAGCGAATCCTACGAGCAGTACTTC; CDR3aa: CASSLIGSSESYEQYF
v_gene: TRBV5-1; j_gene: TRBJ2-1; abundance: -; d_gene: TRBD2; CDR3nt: TGCGCCAGCAGCTTTGGACTAGCGGGGGGGCTTGAGCAGTTCTTC; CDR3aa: CASSFGLAGGLEQFF
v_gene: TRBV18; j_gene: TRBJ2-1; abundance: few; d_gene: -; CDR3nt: TGTGCCAGCTCACCTGGGCCCTTTAAATACAATGAGCAGTTCTTC; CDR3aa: CASSPGPFKYNEQFF
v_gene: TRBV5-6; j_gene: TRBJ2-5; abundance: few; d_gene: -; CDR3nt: TGTGCCAGCAGCGGCCCGGATAGATCAGGGACCCAGTACTTC; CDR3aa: CASSGPDRSGTQYF
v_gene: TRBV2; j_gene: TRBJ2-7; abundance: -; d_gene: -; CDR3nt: TGTGCCAGCAGTCCCGACAGGAGCTCCTACGAGCAGTACTTC; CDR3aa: CASSPDRSSYEQYF
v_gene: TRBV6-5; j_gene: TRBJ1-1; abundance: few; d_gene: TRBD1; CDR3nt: TGTGCCAGCAGTCGGGACAGGGAAAGCGCTGAAGCTTTCTTT; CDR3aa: CASSRDRESAEAFF
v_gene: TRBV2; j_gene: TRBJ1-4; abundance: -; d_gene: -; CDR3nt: TGTGCCACCAGTCGGGGGGCGGGTGAAAAACTGTTTTTT; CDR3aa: CATSRGAGEKLFF
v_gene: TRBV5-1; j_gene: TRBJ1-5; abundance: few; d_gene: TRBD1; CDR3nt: TGCGCCAGCAGCTTGTGGACAGGGATAAATCAGCCCCAGCATTTT; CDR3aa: CASSLWTGINQPQHF
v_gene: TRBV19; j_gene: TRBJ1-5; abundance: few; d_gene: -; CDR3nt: TGTGCCAGTAGTATAGCGTCCAATCAGCCCCAGCATTTT; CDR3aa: CASSIASNQPQHF
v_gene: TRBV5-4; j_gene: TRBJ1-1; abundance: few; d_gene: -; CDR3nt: TGTGCCAGCAGCTTGGAACCGGTGGATAGAGGCACTGAAGCTTTCTTT; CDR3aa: CASSLEPVDRGTEAFF
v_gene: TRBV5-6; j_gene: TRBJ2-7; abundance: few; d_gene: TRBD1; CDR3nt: TGTGCCAGCAGCCCGAAGGGGACAGGGACCCACGAGCAGTACTTC; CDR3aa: CASSPKGTGTHEQYF
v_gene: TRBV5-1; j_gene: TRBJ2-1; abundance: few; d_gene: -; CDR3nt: TGCGCCAGCAGCCCCCGAGCTGGGGCCAATGAGCAGTTCTTC; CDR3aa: CASSPRAGANEQFF
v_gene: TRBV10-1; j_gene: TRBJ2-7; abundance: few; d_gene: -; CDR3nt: TGCGCCAGCAGTGAGTCGTCGGAGAGCTCCTACGAGCAGTACTTC; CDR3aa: CASSESSESSYEQYF